Each of the 19 T cell receptor beta chains below was sequenced from the same sample in a study of control samples from healthy donors and cancer patients. Libraries were prepared by immunoSEQ multiplex PCR; TCRdb keeps only in-frame clonotypes and omits some of them. The sample records around 190,000 clones, nearly 90% being singletons. Sequencing used blood. The receptor source for this set is a woman aged 45-65 years in good health.

The chain links TRBV7-3 to TRBJ1-6; D gene ambiguous. V was shortened by 8 bases and J by 6 bases, with 8 bases between the two germline ends. The CDR3 sequence is 12 residues long. Germline V gene lookup returns CDR1 SGHTA and CDR2 FQGTGA. CDR3 sequence: CASGEPNSPLHF. The DNA for the CDR3 is TGTGCCAGCGGAGAACCTAATTCACCCCTCCACTTT.

This clone appeared a single time. The chain joins TRBV2 to TRBJ1-5, with D unclear. V was pared by 4 bases and J by 3 bases, with 10 bases between. In germline, CDR1 is SNHLY, CDR2 FYNNEI. This CDR3 comprises 14 residues. The CDR3 coding sequence is TGTGCCAGCAGTGGGGAGACCGACAATCAGCCCCAGCATTTT. Protein: CASSGETDNQPQHF. Full variable domain (missing parts from reference TRBV2 and TRBJ1-5): EPEVTQTPSHQVTQMGQEVILRCVPISNHLYFYWYRQILGQKVEFLVSFYNNEISEKSEIFDDQFSVERPDGSNFTLKIRSTKLEDSAMYFCASSGETDNQPQHFGDGTRLSIL.

This chain joins TRBV24-1 and TRBJ1-2; D gene unclear. The CDR3 length is 15 residues. Trimming removed 3 bases from V and 4 bases from J, with 14 bases in between. Germline CDR1 is KGHDR and CDR2 is SFDVKD. CDR3 sequence: CATSDPGRNIYGYTF. The CDR3 DNA reads as TGTGCCACCAGTGATCCCGGACGGAACATCTATGGCTACACCTTC.

The rearrangement links TRBV30 to TRBJ2-5, with 7 bases matching TRBD2. The CDR3 has 15 residues. Per the germline V gene, CDR1 is GTSNPN and CDR2 is SVGIG (reference sequence). V was pared by 0 bases and J by 2 bases, with 6 bases of the junction left unmatched. The CDR3 loop reads CAWSVGGGGQETQYF. The DNA of the CDR3 is TGTGCCTGGAGTGTAGGTGGCGGGGGACAAGAGACCCAGTACTTC.

The chain links TRBV7-6 to TRBJ2-1, with D unresolved. Germline V gene sequence: CDR1 SGHVS, CDR2 FNYEAQ. Trimming cost V 8 bases and J 6 bases, with 11 bases left between them. This CDR3 has 12 amino acids. The CDR3 sequence: CASGPQPNEQFF. The CDR3 DNA reads as TGTGCCAGCGGCCCTCAACCCAATGAGCAGTTCTTC.

This chain uses TRBV5-4 with TRBJ1-1; no clear D gene. Between the trimmed V and J ends, which lost 0 bases and 2 bases, there was a span of 17 bases. Per the germline V gene, CDR1 is SGHNT and CDR2 is YYREEE (reference sequence). This CDR3 is built from 17 residues. DNA of the CDR3: TGTGCCAGCAGCTTGGGGTTCATCGGTACGGGAAACACTGAAGCTTTCTTT. Protein: CASSLGFIGTGNTEAFF. The entire variable domain, with the rest obtained from reference TRBV5-4 and TRBJ1-1, is as follows: ETGVTQSPTHLIKTRGQQVTLRCSSQSGHNTVSWYQQALGQGPQFIFQYYREEENGRGNFPPRFSGLQFPNYSSELNVNALELDDSALYLCASSLGFIGTGNTEAFFGQGTRLTVV.

The chain carries TRBV5-6 and TRBJ1-2; tentatively, D is TRBD1 (5 bases). The CDR3 has 14 amino acids. V was clipped by 1 base and J by 4 bases, with 11 bases between them. Per germline, CDR1 SGHDT and CDR2 YYEEEE. The CDR3 bases are TGTGCCAGCAGCTTGTCGGCAGGGACCTATGGCTACACCTTC. Its translation: CASSLSAGTYGYTF.

This chain uses TRBV29-1 with TRBJ2-7; D may be TRBD1 (7 bases). V was cut by 4 bases and J by 3 bases, with 13 bases left in between. The V gene's germline CDR1 is SQVTM and CDR2 ANQGSEA. The CDR3 sequence is 13 residues long. This CDR3 reads CSVGAGGGYEQYF. The CDR3 DNA reads TGCAGCGTTGGGGCAGGGGGAGGCTACGAGCAGTACTTC.

The rearrangement links TRBV9 to TRBJ2-1; 12 bases fit TRBD1. This CDR3 is 15 amino acids long. Germline trimming cut 4 bases from V and 6 bases from J; bases unmatched to any gene: 5. The germline gives CDR1 SGDLS, CDR2 YYNGEE. The CDR3 loop is CASSPGTGGINEQFF. The CDR3 DNA sequence: TGTGCCAGCAGCCCTGGGACAGGGGGCATCAATGAGCAGTTCTTC. The whole variable domain, filled in from reference TRBV9 and TRBJ2-1, reads DSGVTQTPKHLITATGQRVTLRCSPRSGDLSVYWYQQSLDQGLQFLIQYYNGEERAKGNILERFSAQQFPDLHSELNLSSLELGDSALYFCASSPGTGGINEQFFGPGTRLTVL.

The chain links TRBV7-3 to TRBJ2-3, with 8 bases fitting TRBD2. This CDR3 spans 12 amino acids. CDR1 and CDR2 (germline): SGHTA, FQGTGA. Trimming took 3 bases from V and 10 from J; bases not matched to a gene: 3. CDR3 in DNA: TGTGCCAGCAGCTTGCTAGCGGGTGCGCAGTATTTT. It yields the protein CASSLLAGAQYF.

The rearrangement uses TRBV4-3 and TRBJ2-4; 8 bases are a match to TRBD1. The CDR3 spans 17 residues. V shed 1 base, J shed 6 bases, and the junction held 11 bases outside the gene matches. Germline V gene data show CDR1 as LGHNA and CDR2 as YSLEER. CDR3 residues: CASSQAFNRGFGNIQYF. The CDR3 nucleotides read TGCGCCAGCAGCCAAGCCTTTAACAGGGGGTTCGGAAACATTCAGTACTTC.

The V gene is TRBV19, the J gene TRBJ2-1; 10 positions match TRBD2. Trimming cost V 5 bases and J 5 bases; bases outside gene matches: 15. The germline V gene has CDR1 LNHDA and CDR2 SQIVND (reference sequence). The CDR3 totals 18 residues. This CDR3 reads CASSSYSGLAGAHNEQFF. DNA for the CDR3: TGTGCCAGTAGTTCATATAGTGGTCTAGCGGGGGCCCACAATGAGCAGTTCTTC.

The chain employs TRBV5-1 and TRBJ2-3; D not resolved. The CDR3 totals 17 residues. CDR1 SGHRS and CDR2 YFSETQ come from the germline V gene. V lost 0 bases and J lost 4, with 18 bases in between. Here the CDR3 DNA reads TGCGCCAGCAGCTTGGCGACTGGGAACGTCGGTGCAGATACGCAGTATTTT. Amino acids: CASSLATGNVGADTQYF. Combining the CDR3 with reference TRBV5-1 and TRBJ2-3 gives the whole variable domain KAGVTQTPRYLIKTRGQQVTLSCSPISGHRSVSWYQQTPGQGLQFLFEYFSETQRNKGNFPGRFSGRQFSNSRSEMNVSTLELGDSALYLCASSLATGNVGADTQYFGPGTRLTVL.

This clone appeared a few times. The rearrangement links TRBV7-3 to TRBJ2-1; no definite D call. The CDR3 extends over 14 amino acids. The ends were cut back, 0 bases at V and 6 bases at J, with 9 bases in the middle. CDR1 SGHTA and CDR2 FQGTGA come from the germline V gene. The CDR3 coding sequence is TGTGCCAGCAGCTTAACAGCCACTTCCAATGAGCAGTTCTTC. Encoded protein: CASSLTATSNEQFF.

This sequence joins TRBV6-2 or TRBV6-3 and TRBJ1-4; D gene unclear. The CDR3 runs 13 residues. V gave up 2 bases and J gave up 7 bases, with 8 bases separating them. Germline CDR1 and CDR2: MNHEY and SVGEGT. For the CDR3, the DNA is TGTGCCAGCAGTTACCGTGGGGTTGAAAAACTGTTTTTT. Translation gives CASSYRGVEKLFF.

The gene calls are TRBV7-2 and TRBJ1-2; the D is unclear. The CDR3 loop spans 16 amino acids. The germline gives CDR1 SGHTA, CDR2 FQGNSA. V was trimmed by 5 bases and J by 8 bases, leaving 24 bases between them. CDR3 in amino acids: CASSHNSIGPGRGYTF. The CDR3 bases are TGTGCCAGCAGCCACAATTCAATCGGCCCCGGCAGGGGCTACACCTTC.

The rearrangement joins TRBV5-1 to TRBJ2-1; D remains ambiguous. Trimming cost V 0 bases and J 2 bases, with 18 bases left between them. The germline CDR1 and CDR2 sequences are SGHRS and YFSETQ. The CDR3 runs 18 residues. In DNA, the CDR3 is TGCGCCAGCAGCTTGGTTCAGGTTGCTTTTTTGGCCTACAATGAGCAGTTCTTC. It is translated as CASSLVQVAFLAYNEQFF. The full variable domain, its missing parts supplied by reference TRBV5-1 and TRBJ2-1, is KAGVTQTPRYLIKTRGQQVTLSCSPISGHRSVSWYQQTPGQGLQFLFEYFSETQRNKGNFPGRFSGRQFSNSRSEMNVSTLELGDSALYLCASSLVQVAFLAYNEQFFGPGTRLTVL.

This rearrangement joins TRBV7-6 to TRBJ2-7, with TRBD1 identical over 8 bases. J was trimmed by 3 bases and V by 5 bases; bases with no gene match: 15. CDR3 length equals 17 residues. Germline CDR1 SGHVS, CDR2 FNYEAQ. CDR3 amino acids: CASSLHPVDRDNYEQYF. CDR3 DNA: TGTGCCAGCAGCCTACACCCCGTGGACAGGGATAACTACGAGCAGTACTTC.

The V gene is TRBV7-2, the J gene TRBJ1-5; D is perhaps TRBD1 (5 bases). CDR1 is SGHTA, CDR2 FQGNSA, per germline. Trimming took off 1 base at V and 7 bases at J, with 14 bases between the two ends. This CDR3 region has 15 residues. CDR3: CASSLDTGTRQPQHF. The CDR3 nucleotides read TGTGCCAGCAGCTTAGATACAGGCACAAGGCAGCCCCAGCATTTT. The variable domain in full, with the rest retrieved from reference TRBV7-2 and TRBJ1-5, is GAGVSQSPSNKVTEKGKDVELRCDPISGHTALYWYRQSLGQGLEFLIYFQGNSAPDKSGLPSDRFSAERTGGSVSTLTIQRTQQEDSAVYLCASSLDTGTRQPQHFGDGTRLSIL.